The sequence of this T cell receptor (beta chain) was determined in a study of blood T cells in healthy people across ages (dated by TCRdb to the mid-2010s). For the study in its entirety: In model experiments, template switching captured roughly one uniquely barcoded TCR beta cDNA molecule for every two T cells. Using deep sequencing normalized with unique cDNA molecular identifiers, the study measured how TCR beta repertoire diversity changes with age. The donors were split into four age groups: young (average around 15 years), middle-aged (39), aged (62) and long-lived (over 75). Using the same blood draw, the study looked at two additional independent replicas of 1 million unique cDNA reads for two donors, one aged 18 to 29 and the other aged 80 or older. The paper's findings and limits, for the study overall: Because the CMV infection status of the donors was unknown, age-related changes in expanded clonotypes may potentially have been confounded. Compared with the aged group, the long-lived group had more naive CD4+ T cells, fewer expanded clones and increased TCR diversity, a pattern suggesting age selection. Observed TCR beta diversity per million T cells fell roughly linearly with age, and a significant reduction was already apparent by age about 38. Total diversity estimates from one million sequenced T cells were considered lower bounds and underestimates. Since profiling was done on bulk unsorted PBMCs, naive and antigen-experienced compartments could not be conclusively compared. The percentage of naive T cells measured by flow cytometry correlated strongly with observed TCR beta diversity.

This clonotype turned up a few times. The antigen it recognizes is unknown. Per-base quality was not reported, and no clone a single base away is much larger than it. The donors were a few dozen Caucasian individuals from Russia, aged about 6 to 95 years, who were systemically healthy. Each donor gave ten milliliters of peripheral blood, drawn into EDTA-treated Vacutainer tubes. Ficoll-Paque density-gradient centrifugation was used to isolate PBMCs, with at least 6 million obtained per sample. Total RNA, at least 6 micrograms per sample, was extracted from PBMCs with Trizol reagent. Naive CD45RAhigh/CD27high T cell percentages were measured by flow cytometry on a PBMC aliquot from every donor. V lost 4 bases and J lost 10 bases, and the count of bases not matched to a germline gene is 7. The germline V gene (reference sequence) provides CDR1 SEHNR and CDR2 FQNEAQ. Counted from cysteine to phenylalanine, this CDR3 has 14 amino acids. Here the CDR3 DNA is all that survives: 42 bases in frame from base 1.

Library construction relied on 5' RACE. Sequencing used an Illumina HiSeq 2500. The second PCR ran for about 6 to 12 cycles and used a J-beta primer mix along with a sample-barcoded 5' primer. Each TCR beta cDNA molecule received a unique molecular identifier from a template-switch 5' adaptor carrying 12 random nucleotides. Each sample yielded at least 2.5 million CDR3-containing paired-end reads. First-strand cDNA was synthesized from all RNA with the Mint cDNA synthesis kit, primed by a TRBC-specific oligonucleotide. After uracil-DNA glycosylase treatment, a first 18-cycle PCR used universal primers M1SS and BC2_uni_R on all cDNA. The original methods were these. Normalization of each sample was performed by random selection of 1 million high-quality reads, each carrying a distinct molecular identifier. Instead of being binned into consensus sequences, reads that shared molecular identifiers were thrown out. CDR3 identification, clonotype clustering and error correction used MiTCR with a Q25 quality threshold and the strictest error-elimination algorithm. Lower-bound total TCR beta diversity was estimated with a nonparametric unseen species model using Euler transformation. TCRdb trimmed public reads at Q25 via fastp, called clones via MiXCR and kept in-frame beta chains. A single entry per CDR3 protein holds the most common genes and DNA from its merged rows. The V and J calls come from TCRdb's annotation, not from the publication. The sample contains 800,000 to 950,000 distinct CDR3 sequences, approximately 32% of them found a single time. Clones ranked in the top ten supply approximately 10% of the sample.

These data were also filed under a second study, of T cells of mothers and their children. As described in the second report: Donors were nine systemically healthy Caucasian individuals: three mothers and their six children. cDNA synthesis used all of the extracted RNA, with 1.5 ug of RNA in each 15 ul reaction. Sample barcodes and 2-4 random nucleotides were added via the M1S primer in the second PCR. Over 10 million TCR beta CDR3 reads came from each mother, compared with some 3 million reads from each child. In both related and unrelated pairs, thymic selection shapes the output of TCR recombination in a similar way, with inherited differences having only a minor effect. Normalized repertoire overlap was always slightly but never significantly higher in related than unrelated mother-child pairs. No persistent microchimeric T cell clones were found, with a detection sensitivity of approximately 100 clones per million clonotypes. To look for features that set related mother-child pairs apart from unrelated individuals, the researchers ran deep NGS to compare the TCR beta repertoires of mothers and children. Mothers averaged 40 +/- 4 years of age and children averaged about 12 +/- 4 years. After adapter ligation was performed with NEBNext reagents, the libraries were sequenced on an Illumina HiSeq 2000 with 100+100 nt paired-end reads. To prevent cross-contamination, the mother and child libraries were prepared a month apart and were sequenced in separate runs. Each donor had between 500,000 and 2,000,000 distinct TCR beta clonotypes identified. Naive TCR beta clonotypes were estimated from low-frequency clonotypes matched to each donor's FACS-determined naive share, without sorting.

This receptor chain uses TRBV7-9 and TRBJ2-1, with TRBD1 identical over 10 junction bases. Input material: blood. The clonotype comes from a woman aged 40-49 years in good health. The CDR3 corresponds to CASSWAGTGVEQFF. The nucleotide sequence is given as TGTGCCAGCAGCTGGGCCGGGACAGGGGTCGAGCAGTTCTTC.